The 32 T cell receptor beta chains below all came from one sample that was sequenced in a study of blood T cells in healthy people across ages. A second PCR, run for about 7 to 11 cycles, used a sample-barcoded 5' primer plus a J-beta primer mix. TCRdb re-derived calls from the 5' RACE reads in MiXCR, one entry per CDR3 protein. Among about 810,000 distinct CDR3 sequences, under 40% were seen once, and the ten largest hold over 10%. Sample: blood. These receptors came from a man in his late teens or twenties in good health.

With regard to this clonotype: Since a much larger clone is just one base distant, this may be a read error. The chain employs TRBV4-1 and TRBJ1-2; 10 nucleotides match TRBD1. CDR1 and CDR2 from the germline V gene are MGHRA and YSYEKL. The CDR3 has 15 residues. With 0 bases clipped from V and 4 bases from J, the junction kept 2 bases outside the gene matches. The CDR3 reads CASSQDRDRGYGYTF. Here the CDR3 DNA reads TGCGCCAGCAGCCAAGATCGGGACAGGGGCTATGGCTACACCTTC.

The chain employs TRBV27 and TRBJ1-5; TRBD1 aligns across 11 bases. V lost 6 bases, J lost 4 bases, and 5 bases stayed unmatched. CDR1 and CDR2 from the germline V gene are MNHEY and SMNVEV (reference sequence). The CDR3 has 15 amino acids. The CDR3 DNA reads TGTGCCAGCAGGCCGGGGACAGGGGGAAATCAGCCCCAGCATTTT. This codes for CASRPGTGGNQPQHF.

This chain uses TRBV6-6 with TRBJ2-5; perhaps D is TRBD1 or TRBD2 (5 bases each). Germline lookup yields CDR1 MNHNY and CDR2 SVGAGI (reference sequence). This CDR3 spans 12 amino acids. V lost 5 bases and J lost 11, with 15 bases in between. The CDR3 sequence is CASSDRGNEQYF. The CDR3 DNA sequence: TGTGCCAGCAGTGATCGGGGCAATGAGCAGTACTTC.

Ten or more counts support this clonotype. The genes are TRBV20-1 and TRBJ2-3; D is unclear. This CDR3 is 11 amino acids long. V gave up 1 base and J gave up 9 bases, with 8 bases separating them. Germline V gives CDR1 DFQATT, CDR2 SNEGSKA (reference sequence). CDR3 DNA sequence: TGCAGTGCTAGAGGCACGGGCACGCAGTATTTT. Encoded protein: CSARGTGTQYF.

The CDR3 protein is CSGKGSNQPQHF. CDR3 bases: TGCAGTGGGAAAGGAAGCAATCAGCCCCAGCATTTT. The chain combines TRBV20-1 with TRBJ1-5; D is undetermined. The length of the CDR3 is 12 residues. The germline V gene encodes CDR1 DFQATT and CDR2 SNEGSKA (reference sequence). The ends were cut back, 7 bases at V and 1 base at J, with 8 bases in the middle.

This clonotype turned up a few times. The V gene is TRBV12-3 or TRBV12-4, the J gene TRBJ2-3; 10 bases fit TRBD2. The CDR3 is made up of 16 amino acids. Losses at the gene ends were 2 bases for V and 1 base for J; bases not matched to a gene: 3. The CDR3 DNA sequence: TGTGCCAGCAGTTTACCCGGACTAGCGGGCACAGATACGCAGTATTTT. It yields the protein CASSLPGLAGTDTQYF.

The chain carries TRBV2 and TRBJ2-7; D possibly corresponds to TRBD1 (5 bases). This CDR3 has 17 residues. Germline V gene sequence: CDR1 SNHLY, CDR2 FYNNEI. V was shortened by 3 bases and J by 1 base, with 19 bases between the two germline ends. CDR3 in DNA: TGTGCCAGCAGTGAGCGCCAGGGCGTCTACTTATCCTACGAGCAGTACTTC. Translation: CASSERQGVYLSYEQYF. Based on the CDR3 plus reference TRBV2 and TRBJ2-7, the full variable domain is EPEVTQTPSHQVTQMGQEVILRCVPISNHLYFYWYRQILGQKVEFLVSFYNNEISEKSEIFDDQFSVERPDGSNFTLKIRSTKLEDSAMYFCASSERQGVYLSYEQYFGPGTRLTVT.

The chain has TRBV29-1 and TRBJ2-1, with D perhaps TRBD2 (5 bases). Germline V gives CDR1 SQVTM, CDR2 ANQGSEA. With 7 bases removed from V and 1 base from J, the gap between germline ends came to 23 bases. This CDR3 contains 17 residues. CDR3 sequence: CSALRLDFTPSYNEQFF. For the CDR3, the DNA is TGCAGCGCTCTACGATTGGACTTTACCCCTTCCTACAATGAGCAGTTCTTC.

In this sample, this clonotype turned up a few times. CDR3 amino acids: CSASDRGTEAFF. CDR3 coding DNA: TGCAGTGCTAGTGACAGGGGCACTGAAGCTTTCTTT. The chain combines TRBV20-1 with TRBJ1-1; 8 bases align to TRBD1. Unmatched junction bases numbered 1, after V lost 3 bases and J lost 4 bases. There are 12 residues in the CDR3. The germline CDR1 and CDR2 sequences are DFQATT and SNEGSKA (reference sequence).

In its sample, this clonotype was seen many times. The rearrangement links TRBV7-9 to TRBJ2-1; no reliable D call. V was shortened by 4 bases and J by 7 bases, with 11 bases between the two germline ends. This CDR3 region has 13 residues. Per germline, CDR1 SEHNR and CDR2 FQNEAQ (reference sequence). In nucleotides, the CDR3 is TGTGCCAGCAGCTCCCCAGTCCTGAATGAGCAGTTCTTC. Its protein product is CASSSPVLNEQFF.

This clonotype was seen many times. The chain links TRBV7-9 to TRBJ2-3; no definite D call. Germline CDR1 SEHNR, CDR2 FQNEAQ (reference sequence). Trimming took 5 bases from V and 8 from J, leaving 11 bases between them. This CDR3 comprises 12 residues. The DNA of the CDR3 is TGTGCCAGCAGCCAACGCAGTCCTACGCAGTATTTT. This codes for CASSQRSPTQYF.

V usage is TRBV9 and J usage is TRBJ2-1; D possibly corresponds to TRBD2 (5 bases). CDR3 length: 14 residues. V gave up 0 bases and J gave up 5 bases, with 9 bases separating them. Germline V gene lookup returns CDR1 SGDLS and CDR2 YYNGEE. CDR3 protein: CASSVGVANNEQFF. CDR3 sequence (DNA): TGTGCCAGCAGCGTAGGCGTAGCGAACAATGAGCAGTTCTTC.

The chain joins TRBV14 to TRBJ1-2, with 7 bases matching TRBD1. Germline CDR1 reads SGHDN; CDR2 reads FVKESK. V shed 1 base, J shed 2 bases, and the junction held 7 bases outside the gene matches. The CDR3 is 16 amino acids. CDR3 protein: CASSQVQGGPNYGYTF. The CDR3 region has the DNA TGTGCCAGCAGCCAAGTCCAGGGGGGCCCCAACTATGGCTACACCTTC.

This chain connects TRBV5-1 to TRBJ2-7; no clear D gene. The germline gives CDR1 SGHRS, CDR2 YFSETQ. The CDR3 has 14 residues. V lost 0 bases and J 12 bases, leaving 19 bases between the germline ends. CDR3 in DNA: TGCGCCAGCAGCTTGGACCCCGGGCGGCTGCAATGGTACTTC. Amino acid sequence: CASSLDPGRLQWYF.

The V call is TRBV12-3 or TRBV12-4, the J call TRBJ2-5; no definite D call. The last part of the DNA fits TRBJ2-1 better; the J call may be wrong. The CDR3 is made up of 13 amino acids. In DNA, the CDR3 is TGTGCCAGCAGCCTCGGGTCCCAAGAGACCCAGTTCTTC. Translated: CASSLGSQETQFF.

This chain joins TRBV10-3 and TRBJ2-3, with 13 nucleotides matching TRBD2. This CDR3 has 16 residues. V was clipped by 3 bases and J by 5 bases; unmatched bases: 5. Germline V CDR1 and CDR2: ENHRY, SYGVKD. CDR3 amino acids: CAISDGLAGARDTQYF. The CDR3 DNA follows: TGTGCCATCAGTGATGGACTAGCGGGGGCCAGAGATACGCAGTATTTT.

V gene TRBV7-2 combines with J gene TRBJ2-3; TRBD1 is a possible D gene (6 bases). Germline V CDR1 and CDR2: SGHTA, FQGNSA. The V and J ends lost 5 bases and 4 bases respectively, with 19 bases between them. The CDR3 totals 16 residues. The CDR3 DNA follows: TGTGCCAGCAGCAACCAACAGGGACCGGCTGCAGATACGCAGTATTTT. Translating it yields CASSNQQGPAADTQYF.

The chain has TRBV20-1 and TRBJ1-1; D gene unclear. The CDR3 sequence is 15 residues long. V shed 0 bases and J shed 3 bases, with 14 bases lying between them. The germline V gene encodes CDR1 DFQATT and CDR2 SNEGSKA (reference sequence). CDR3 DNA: TGCAGTGCTAGAGATTCTCCGGGTGTGGACACTGAAGCTTTCTTT. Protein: CSARDSPGVDTEAFF.

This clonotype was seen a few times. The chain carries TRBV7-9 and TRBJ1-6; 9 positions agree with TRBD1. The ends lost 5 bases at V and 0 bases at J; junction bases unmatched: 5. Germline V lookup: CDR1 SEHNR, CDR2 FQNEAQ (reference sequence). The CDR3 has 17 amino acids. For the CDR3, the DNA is TGTGCCAGCAGCCATGGACAGGGGAGCTCCTATAATTCACCCCTCCACTTT. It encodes CASSHGQGSSYNSPLHF.

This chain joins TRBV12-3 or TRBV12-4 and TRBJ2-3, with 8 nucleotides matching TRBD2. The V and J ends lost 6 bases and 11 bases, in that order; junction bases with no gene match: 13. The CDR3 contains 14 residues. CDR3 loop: CASRKRGIADVQYF. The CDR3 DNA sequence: TGTGCCAGCAGAAAGCGGGGGATCGCAGATGTGCAGTATTTT.

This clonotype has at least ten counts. The CDR3 region has the DNA TGCGCCAGCAGCGGGGGCCTCTCCTACAATGAGCAGTTCTTC. Its protein product is CASSGGLSYNEQFF. The V and J genes are TRBV5-1 and TRBJ2-1; weak D call: TRBD1 (6 bases). Germline CDR1 reads SGHRS; CDR2 reads YFSETQ. The ends were cut back, 4 bases at V and 0 bases at J, with 8 bases in the middle. This CDR3 has 14 amino acids.

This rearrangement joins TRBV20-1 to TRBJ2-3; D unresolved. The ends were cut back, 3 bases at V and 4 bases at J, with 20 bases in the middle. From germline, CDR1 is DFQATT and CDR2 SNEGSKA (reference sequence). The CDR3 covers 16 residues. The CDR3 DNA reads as TGCAGTGCTAGCCCCCTCCGCCTAGTTTTTTCAGATACGCAGTATTTT. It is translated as CSASPLRLVFSDTQYF.

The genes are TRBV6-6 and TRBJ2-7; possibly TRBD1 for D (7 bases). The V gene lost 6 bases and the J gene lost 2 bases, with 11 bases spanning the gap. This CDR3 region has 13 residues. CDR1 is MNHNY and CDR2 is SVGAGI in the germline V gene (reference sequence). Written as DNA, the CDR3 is TGTGCCAGCAGGGGGGGACAGACCTACGAGCAGTACTTC. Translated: CASRGGQTYEQYF.

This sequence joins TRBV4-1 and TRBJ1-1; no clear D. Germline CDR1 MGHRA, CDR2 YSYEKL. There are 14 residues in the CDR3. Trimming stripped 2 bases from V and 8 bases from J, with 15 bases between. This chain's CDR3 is CASSQHRAEVEAFF. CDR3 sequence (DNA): TGCGCCAGCAGCCAACATAGGGCCGAGGTAGAAGCTTTCTTT.

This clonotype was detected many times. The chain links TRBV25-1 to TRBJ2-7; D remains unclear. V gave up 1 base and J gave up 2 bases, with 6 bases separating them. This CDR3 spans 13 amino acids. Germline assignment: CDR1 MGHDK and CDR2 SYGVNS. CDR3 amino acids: CASSESRTYEQYF. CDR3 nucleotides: TGTGCCAGCAGTGAATCACGCACCTACGAGCAGTACTTC.

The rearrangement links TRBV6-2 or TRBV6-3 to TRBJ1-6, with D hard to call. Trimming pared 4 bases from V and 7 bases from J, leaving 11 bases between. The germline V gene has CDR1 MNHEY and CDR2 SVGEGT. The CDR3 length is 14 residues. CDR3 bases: TGTGCCAGCAGTTCACGGCCGGAAAATTCACCCCTCCACTTT. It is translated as CASSSRPENSPLHF.

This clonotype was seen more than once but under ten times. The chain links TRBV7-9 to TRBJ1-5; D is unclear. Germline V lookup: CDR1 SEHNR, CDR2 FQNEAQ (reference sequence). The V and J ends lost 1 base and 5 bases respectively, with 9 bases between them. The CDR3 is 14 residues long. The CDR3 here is CASSLGEGYQPQHF. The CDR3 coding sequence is TGTGCCAGCAGCTTAGGAGAGGGCTATCAGCCCCAGCATTTT.

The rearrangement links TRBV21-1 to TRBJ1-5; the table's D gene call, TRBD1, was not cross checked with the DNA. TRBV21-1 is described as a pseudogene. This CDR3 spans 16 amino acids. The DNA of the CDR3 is TGTGCCAGCAGCAGAGTGAGGCGACAGGCCAATCAGCCCCAGCATTTT. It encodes CASSRVRRQANQPQHF.

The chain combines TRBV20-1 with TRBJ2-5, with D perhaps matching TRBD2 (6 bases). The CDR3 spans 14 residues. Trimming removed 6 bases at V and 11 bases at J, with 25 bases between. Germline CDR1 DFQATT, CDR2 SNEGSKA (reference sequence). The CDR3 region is CSASGWARLNEQYF. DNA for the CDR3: TGCAGTGCGAGCGGGTGGGCCCGACTCAATGAGCAGTACTTC.

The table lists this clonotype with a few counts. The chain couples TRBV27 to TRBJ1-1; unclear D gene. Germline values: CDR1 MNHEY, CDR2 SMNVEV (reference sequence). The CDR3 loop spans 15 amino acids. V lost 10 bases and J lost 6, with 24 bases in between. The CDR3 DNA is TGTGCCACCAACCCTCAGACCGCTAAGGTGTCTGAAGCTTTCTTT. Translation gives CATNPQTAKVSEAFF.

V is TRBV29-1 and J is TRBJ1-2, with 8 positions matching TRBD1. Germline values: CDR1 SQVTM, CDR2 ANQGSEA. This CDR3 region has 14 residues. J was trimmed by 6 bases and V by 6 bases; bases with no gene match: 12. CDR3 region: CSVDASDRGNGYTF. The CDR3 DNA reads TGCAGCGTAGACGCAAGCGACAGGGGAAATGGCTACACCTTC.

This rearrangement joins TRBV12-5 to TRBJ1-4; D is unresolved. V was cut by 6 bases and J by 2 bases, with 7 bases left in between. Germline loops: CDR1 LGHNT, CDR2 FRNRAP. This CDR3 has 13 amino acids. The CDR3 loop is CASGLGTNEKLFF. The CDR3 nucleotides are TGTGCTAGTGGCCTCGGCACTAATGAAAAACTGTTTTTT.